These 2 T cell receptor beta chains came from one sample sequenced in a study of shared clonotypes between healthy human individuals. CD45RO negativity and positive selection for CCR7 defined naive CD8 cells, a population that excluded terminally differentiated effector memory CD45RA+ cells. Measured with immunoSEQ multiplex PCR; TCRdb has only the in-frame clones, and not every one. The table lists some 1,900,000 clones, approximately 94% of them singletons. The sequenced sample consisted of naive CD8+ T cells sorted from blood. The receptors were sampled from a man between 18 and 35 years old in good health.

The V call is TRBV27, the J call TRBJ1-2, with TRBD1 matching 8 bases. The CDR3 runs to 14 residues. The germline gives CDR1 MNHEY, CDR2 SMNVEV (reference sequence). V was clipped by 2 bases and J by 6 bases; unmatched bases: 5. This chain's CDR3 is CASSLQGARDGYTF. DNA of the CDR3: TGTGCCAGCAGTTTACAGGGGGCACGGGATGGCTACACCTTC.

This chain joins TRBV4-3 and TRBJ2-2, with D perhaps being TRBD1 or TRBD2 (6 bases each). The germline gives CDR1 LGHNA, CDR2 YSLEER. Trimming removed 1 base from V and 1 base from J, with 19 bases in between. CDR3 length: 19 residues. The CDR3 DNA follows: TGCGCCAGCAGCCAAGGCGGGACAAGGAATATTAGGAACACCGGGGAGCTGTTTTTT. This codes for CASSQGGTRNIRNTGELFF.